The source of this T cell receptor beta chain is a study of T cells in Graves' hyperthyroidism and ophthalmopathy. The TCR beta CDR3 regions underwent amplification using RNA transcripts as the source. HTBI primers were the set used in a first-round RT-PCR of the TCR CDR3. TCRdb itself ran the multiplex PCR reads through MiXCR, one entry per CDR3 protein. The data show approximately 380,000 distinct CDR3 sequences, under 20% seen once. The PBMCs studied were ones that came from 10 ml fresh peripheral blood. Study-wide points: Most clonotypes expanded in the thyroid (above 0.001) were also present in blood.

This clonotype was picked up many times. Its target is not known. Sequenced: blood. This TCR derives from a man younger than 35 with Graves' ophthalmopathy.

The CDR3 protein is CASSLRDGVDYGYTF. CDR3 nucleotides: TGTGCCAGCAGCTTAAGGGACGGGGTGGACTATGGCTACACCTTC. The chain carries TRBV9 and TRBJ1-2; possible D gene TRBD1, 5 bases. The CDR3 is 15 residues long. Trimming left V 4 bases short and J 3 bases short, with 16 bases between. Germline assignment: CDR1 SGDLS and CDR2 YYNGEE. Based on the CDR3 plus reference TRBV9 and TRBJ1-2, the full variable domain is DSGVTQTPKHLITATGQRVTLRCSPRSGDLSVYWYQQSLDQGLQFLIQYYNGEERAKGNILERFSAQQFPDLHSELNLSSLELGDSALYFCASSLRDGVDYGYTFGSGTRLTVV.